The present TCR beta chain was sequenced within a study of T-cell memory formation after mild COVID-19 (dated by TCRdb to the early 2020s). The study in broad terms: Most TCR sequence clusters were specific to one of the two donors. In a couple of donors, T-cell clones that expanded and contracted after mild COVID-19 were followed by sequencing TCRalpha and TCRbeta repertoires longitudinally. The cohort comprised two young, previously healthy adult volunteers, one female and one male. Broader findings and caveats from the paper: SARS-CoV-2 specificity of the second-wave clones peaking on day 37 was not confirmed. Contracting CD4+ clones were located mainly in the CM and EM memory subsets, whereas CD8+ clones were found to be enriched in EMRA. Some responding clones were detected in pre-infection memory, suggesting pre-existing cross-reactive memory T cells joined the SARS-CoV-2 response. Only a couple of mild cases were covered by the study, and larger cohorts that include severe cases with pre-infection samples were considered necessary. From day 15 to 85, contracting clones showed balanced CD4/CD8 phenotypes, whereas a second wave of clones that expanded from day 15 to 37 leaned towards CD4+.

This clonotype turned up a few times. No cognate antigen has been identified for it. The sample holds no much larger clone one base away, and base qualities are not on file. PBMCs were isolated by Ficoll-Paque density gradient centrifugation. The run used an Illumina NovaSeq 6000. Using 5'RACE with constant-segment primers, TCRalpha and TCRbeta cDNA libraries were constructed, with sample barcodes and unique molecular identifiers added in the process. Trizol reagent was used to extract RNA from every sample. Libraries were amplified in two PCR steps, with a second sample barcode and Illumina TruSeq adapters added in the second step. Libraries were sequenced on an Illumina NovaSeq with 2 x 150 bp paired-end reads. In the source study's methods: Reads were demultiplexed and collapsed into UMI-guided consensus sequences with migec v1.2.7. With mixcr v2.1.11, UMI consensuses were aligned to TRA and TRB V and J templates and assembled into clonotypes. A clonotype was counted as expanded or contracted only when both edgeR and NoisET called the clonotype significant, with the noise models trained on biological replicates. For edgeR calls, the thresholds were a false discovery rate-adjusted p below 0.01 and a log2 fold-change of 1. PCA with hierarchical clustering of max-normalized trajectories of the 1000 most abundant clonotypes was used as exploratory dynamics analysis. The CD4 or CD8 phenotype of responding clones was assigned using the separately sequenced CD4+ and CD8+ repertoires. The public reads were run again by TCRdb, first through fastp at Q25 and then through MiXCR, and only productive beta chains were kept. Here each entry gathers all rows of one CDR3 protein and keeps the most common genes and DNA. These V and J calls rely on TCRdb rather than the paper's analysis. Here the sample has about 140,000 distinct CDR3 sequences; about 19% occur a single time. The leading ten clones occupy 2% to 2.5% of the sample.

V is pared back by 5 bases and J by 0 bases, with 14 bases lying between the germline termini. The germline V gene (reference sequence) sets CDR1 to DFQATT and CDR2 to SNEGSKA. Spanning cysteine to phenylalanine, the CDR3 consists of 15 amino acids. Only CDR3 DNA remains: 45 bases, in frame from the first base. This TCR came from an adult woman who had mild COVID-19 (a few samples of this study predate the infection). The sample titles of this study are shuffled in the database, so cell type and time point are left out; the donor was told from shared clones. The V and J segments used are TRBV20-1 and TRBJ2-4; the D gene is perhaps TRBD1, on 5 matching bases. The source material was PBMCs or a T cell subset sorted from them (not recorded which). The nucleotide sequence is TGCAGTGCTGACAGCCAAATAAGAGCCAAAAACATTCAGTACTTC. This encodes CSADSQIRAKNIQYF.